These 17 T cell receptor beta chains originate from one sample sequenced in a study of radiotherapy plus CTLA-4 blockade in lung cancer. Assay: immunoSEQ multiplex PCR; the TCRdb copy retains only in-frame clones and omits some. The data contain approximately 44,000 clones, around 76% of them singletons. This specimen consisted of peripheral blood, obtained from a patient treated with radiotherapy plus ipilimumab. Source of these receptors: a human donor with non-small cell lung cancer who had stable disease on radiotherapy plus ipilimumab.

The chain recombines TRBV5-6 with TRBJ2-5, with unresolved D. Germline lookup yields CDR1 SGHDT and CDR2 YYEEEE. The length of the CDR3 is 14 residues. The ends were cut back, 4 bases at V and 5 bases at J, with 15 bases in the middle. CDR3 sequence reads: CASSPFGVRETQYF. The CDR3 DNA sequence: TGTGCCAGCAGCCCATTTGGGGTGAGGGAGACCCAGTACTTC.

The chain carries TRBV11-2 and TRBJ2-5; D unclear. Germline loops: CDR1 SGHAT, CDR2 FQNNGV. Trimming took 0 bases from V and 3 from J, leaving 5 bases between them. The CDR3 length is 13 residues. CDR3 DNA: TGTGCCAGCAGCTTAGATCCGGAAGAGACCCAGTACTTC. Protein product: CASSLDPEETQYF.

The chain joins TRBV2 to TRBJ1-4; 8 bases are shared with TRBD1. The CDR3 has 15 residues. CDR1 is SNHLY, CDR2 FYNNEI, per germline. The V gene end was trimmed by 0 bases and the J gene end by 8 bases; junction bases not matched to a gene: 5. The DNA for the CDR3 is TGTGCCAGCAGTGAAGCGACAGGGGAGGAAGAAAAACTGTTTTTT. This sequence encodes CASSEATGEEEKLFF.

The rearrangement uses TRBV9 and TRBJ2-2; D is undetermined. With 5 bases removed from V and 1 base from J, the gap between germline ends came to 9 bases. Germline V lookup: CDR1 SGDLS, CDR2 YYNGEE. This CDR3 region has 14 residues. This chain's CDR3 is CASRSWGNTGELFF. Written as DNA, the CDR3 is TGTGCCAGCAGGTCCTGGGGGAACACCGGGGAGCTGTTTTTT. Full variable domain (missing parts from reference TRBV9 and TRBJ2-2): DSGVTQTPKHLITATGQRVTLRCSPRSGDLSVYWYQQSLDQGLQFLIQYYNGEERAKGNILERFSAQQFPDLHSELNLSSLELGDSALYFCASRSWGNTGELFFGEGSRLTVL.

The chain recombines TRBV6-4 with TRBJ1-1; D gene ambiguous. Germline V gene lookup returns CDR1 MRHNA and CDR2 SNTAGT. The CDR3 covers 15 residues. V was trimmed by 0 bases and J by 9 bases, leaving 17 bases between them. The CDR3: CASSDSRIPTEKAFF. The CDR3, as DNA: TGTGCCAGCAGTGACTCGCGGATCCCTACAGAGAAAGCTTTCTTT.

This clone has only one observation. This rearrangement joins TRBV7-9 to TRBJ1-5; D is unclear. Germline V gives CDR1 SEHNR, CDR2 FQNEAQ (reference sequence). The length of the CDR3 is 13 residues. V was cut by 1 base and J by 7 bases, with 8 bases left in between. The DNA for the CDR3 is TGTGCCAGCAGCTTAGATGGAAACCAGCCCCAGCATTTT. As protein: CASSLDGNQPQHF. The full variable domain, with the rest looked up from reference TRBV7-9 and TRBJ1-5, is DTGVSQNPRHKITKRGQNVTFRCDPISEHNRLYWYRQTLGQGPEFLTYFQNEAQLEKSRLLSDRFSAERPKGSFSTLEIQRTEQGDSAMYLCASSLDGNQPQHFGDGTRLSIL.

The rearrangement links TRBV5-6 to TRBJ1-1, with TRBD1 matching over 8 bases. The V gene's germline CDR1 is SGHDT and CDR2 YYEEEE. The length of the CDR3 is 16 residues. Unmatched junction bases numbered 8, after V lost 4 bases and J lost 0 bases. In nucleotides, the CDR3 is TGTGCCAGCAGCCCCGACAGGGGTCATATGAACACTGAAGCTTTCTTT. It yields the protein CASSPDRGHMNTEAFF.

In its sample, this clone was seen once. This chain links TRBV19 with TRBJ1-5; D gene unclear. Germline CDR1 reads LNHDA; CDR2 reads SQIVND (reference sequence). V shed 3 bases and J shed 4 bases, with 16 bases lying between them. The CDR3 loop spans 16 amino acids. The CDR3 loop reads CASSISGVGGNQPQHF. The CDR3 nucleotides are TGTGCCAGTAGTATCTCGGGTGTTGGTGGTAATCAGCCCCAGCATTTT. Complete variable domain (other parts from reference TRBV19 and TRBJ1-5): DGGITQSPKYLFRKEGQNVTLSCEQNLNHDAMYWYRQDPGQGLRLIYYSQIVNDFQKGDIAEGYSVSREKKESFPLTVTSAQKNPTAFYLCASSISGVGGNQPQHFGDGTRLSIL.

There are a few counts of this clone. V and J are TRBV28 and TRBJ2-5, with D unresolved. Trimming shortened V by 6 bases and J by 4 bases, and 12 bases separated the two germline ends. Germline loops: CDR1 MDHEN, CDR2 SYDVKM. This CDR3 region has 13 residues. In nucleotides, the CDR3 is TGTGCCAGCAGGAAAGCCGGGCGAGAGACCCAGTACTTC. This sequence encodes CASRKAGRETQYF.

This clone was seen a single time. The genes are TRBV7-9 and TRBJ1-2; weak D call: TRBD1 (6 bases). Germline V gene data show CDR1 as SEHNR and CDR2 as FQNEAQ (reference sequence). The CDR3 runs to 16 residues. Trimming shortened V by 3 bases and J by 7 bases, and 21 bases separated the two germline ends. The CDR3 DNA reads as TGTGCCAGCAGCTTTCATCAGGGGCGCGGCCCGGGTGGCTACACCTTC. It encodes CASSFHQGRGPGGYTF.

This sequence joins TRBV7-2 and TRBJ2-1, with D hard to call. Germline V CDR1 and CDR2: SGHTA, FQGNSA. CDR3 length: 13 residues. V gave up 4 bases and J gave up 9 bases, with 13 bases separating them. CDR3 DNA: TGTGCCAGCAGCTCCGCGCAAGGTTTTGAGCAGTTCTTC. Translating it yields CASSSAQGFEQFF. The full variable domain, its missing parts supplied by reference TRBV7-2 and TRBJ2-1, is GAGVSQSPSNKVTEKGKDVELRCDPISGHTALYWYRQSLGQGLEFLIYFQGNSAPDKSGLPSDRFSAERTGGSVSTLTIQRTQQEDSAVYLCASSSAQGFEQFFGPGTRLTVL.

The DNA for the CDR3 is TGTGCCAGCAGCCAAGATGTCGGGGAAGGGGCTGAACTGTTTTTT. The encoded protein is CASSQDVGEGAELFF. The V and J genes are TRBV4-2 and TRBJ1-4; D may be TRBD1 (5 bases). The V end lost 0 bases, the J end lost 12 bases, and 17 bases lay between the germline ends. Germline V lookup: CDR1 LGHNA, CDR2 YNFKEQ. The CDR3 totals 15 residues.

The gene calls are TRBV6-6 and TRBJ1-2; TRBD1 aligns across 8 bases. Germline V lookup: CDR1 MNHNY, CDR2 SVGAGI (reference sequence). The CDR3 runs to 14 residues. V shed 6 bases, J shed 1 base, and the junction held 4 bases outside the gene matches. The CDR3 DNA reads TGTGCCAGCAGACAGGGGGAGAGTAACTATGGCTACACCTTC. Translated: CASRQGESNYGYTF.

The chain couples TRBV28 to TRBJ2-3; D is unclear. The CDR3 is made up of 15 amino acids. The germline V gene encodes CDR1 MDHEN and CDR2 SYDVKM. The V end was cut by 4 bases, the J end by 4 bases, with 15 bases between. The chain's CDR3 is CASSSPPELADTQYF. CDR3 DNA sequence: TGTGCCAGCAGTTCACCACCCGAATTGGCAGATACGCAGTATTTT.

This clone was detected only a few times. The rearrangement joins TRBV19 to TRBJ1-1, with D tentatively TRBD1 (6 bases). Germline V CDR1 and CDR2: LNHDA, SQIVND (reference sequence). V lost 6 bases to trimming and J lost 5 bases, with 16 bases between them. CDR3 length: 14 residues. For the CDR3, the DNA is TGTGCCAGTAGCAACCCAGGGGATACTACTGAAGCTTTCTTT. Amino acid sequence: CASSNPGDTTEAFF. Looking up the rest from reference TRBV19 and TRBJ1-1 gives the full variable domain: DGGITQSPKYLFRKEGQNVTLSCEQNLNHDAMYWYRQDPGQGLRLIYYSQIVNDFQKGDIAEGYSVSREKKESFPLTVTSAQKNPTAFYLCASSNPGDTTEAFFGQGTRLTVV.

The chain uses TRBV4-1 and TRBJ1-1, with D possibly being TRBD1 (5 bases). The germline gives CDR1 MGHRA, CDR2 YSYEKL. Between the trimmed V and J ends, which lost 4 bases and 1 base, there was a span of 13 bases. This CDR3 region has 15 residues. The CDR3: CASSLQGEGNTEAFF. The CDR3 nucleotides are TGCGCCAGCAGCCTTCAGGGTGAGGGGAACACTGAAGCTTTCTTT.

The V gene is TRBV7-2, the J gene TRBJ1-1; D is unclear. The CDR3 sequence is 14 residues long. The V gene lost 1 base and the J gene lost 2 bases, with 8 bases spanning the gap. Germline V gene data show CDR1 as SGHTA and CDR2 as FQGNSA. The CDR3 loop is CASSLGNSNTEAFF. The CDR3 DNA reads TGTGCCAGCAGCTTAGGCAACTCAAACACTGAAGCTTTCTTT.